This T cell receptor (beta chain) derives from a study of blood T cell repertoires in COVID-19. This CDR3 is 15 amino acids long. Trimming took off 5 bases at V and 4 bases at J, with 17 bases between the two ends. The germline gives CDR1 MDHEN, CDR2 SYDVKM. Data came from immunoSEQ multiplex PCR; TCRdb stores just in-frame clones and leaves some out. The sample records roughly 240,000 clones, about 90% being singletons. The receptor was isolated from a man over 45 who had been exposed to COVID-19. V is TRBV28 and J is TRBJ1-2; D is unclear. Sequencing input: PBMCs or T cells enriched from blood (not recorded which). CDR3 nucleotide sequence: TGTGCCAGCAGTCCACCCCGGAGGGTAGCCTATGGCTACACCTTC. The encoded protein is CASSPPRRVAYGYTF.